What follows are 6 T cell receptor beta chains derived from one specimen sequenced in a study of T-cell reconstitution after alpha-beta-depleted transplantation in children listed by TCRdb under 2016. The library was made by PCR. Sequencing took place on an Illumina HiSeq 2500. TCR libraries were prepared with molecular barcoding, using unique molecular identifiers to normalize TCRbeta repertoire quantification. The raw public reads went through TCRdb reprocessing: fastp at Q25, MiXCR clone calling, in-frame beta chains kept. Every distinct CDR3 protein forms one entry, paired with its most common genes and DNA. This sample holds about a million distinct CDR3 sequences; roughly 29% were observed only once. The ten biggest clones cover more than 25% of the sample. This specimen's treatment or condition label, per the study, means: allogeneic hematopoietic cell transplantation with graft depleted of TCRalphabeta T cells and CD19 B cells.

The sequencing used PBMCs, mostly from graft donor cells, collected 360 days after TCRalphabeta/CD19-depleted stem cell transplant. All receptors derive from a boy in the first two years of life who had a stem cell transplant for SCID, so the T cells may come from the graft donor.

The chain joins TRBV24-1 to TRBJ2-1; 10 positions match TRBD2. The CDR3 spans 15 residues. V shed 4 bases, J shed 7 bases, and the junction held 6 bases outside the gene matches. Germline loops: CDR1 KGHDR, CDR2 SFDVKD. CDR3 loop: CATSESGGALNEQFF. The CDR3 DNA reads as TGTGCCACCAGTGAGAGCGGGGGGGCTTTAAATGAGCAGTTCTTC.

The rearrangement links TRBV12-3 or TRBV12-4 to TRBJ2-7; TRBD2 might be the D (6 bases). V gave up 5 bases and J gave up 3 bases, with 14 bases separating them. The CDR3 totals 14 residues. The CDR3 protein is CASSGTPLHYEQYF. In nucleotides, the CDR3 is TGTGCCAGCAGTGGGACTCCACTCCACTACGAGCAGTACTTC.

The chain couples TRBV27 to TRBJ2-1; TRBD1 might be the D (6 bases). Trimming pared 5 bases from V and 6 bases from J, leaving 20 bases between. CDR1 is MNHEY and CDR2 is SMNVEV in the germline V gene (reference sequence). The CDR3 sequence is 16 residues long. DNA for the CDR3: TGTGCCAGCAGTCCCTCCCCAGGCCAGGGGAGCAATGAGCAGTTCTTC. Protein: CASSPSPGQGSNEQFF.

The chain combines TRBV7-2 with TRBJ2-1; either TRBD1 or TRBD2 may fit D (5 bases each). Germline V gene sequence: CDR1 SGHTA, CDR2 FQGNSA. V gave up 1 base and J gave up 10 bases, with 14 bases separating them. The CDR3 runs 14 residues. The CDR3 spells CASSLEVEGMEQFF. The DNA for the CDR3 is TGTGCCAGCAGCTTAGAGGTAGAGGGGATGGAGCAGTTCTTC.

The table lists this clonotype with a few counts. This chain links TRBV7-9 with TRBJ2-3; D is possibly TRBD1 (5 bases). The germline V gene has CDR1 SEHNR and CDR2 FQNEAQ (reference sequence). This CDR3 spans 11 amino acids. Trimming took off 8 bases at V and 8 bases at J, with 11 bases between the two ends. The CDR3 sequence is CASGATGTQYF. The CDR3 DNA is TGTGCCAGCGGGGCCACGGGTACGCAGTATTTT. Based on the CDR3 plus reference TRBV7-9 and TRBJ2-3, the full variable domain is DTGVSQNPRHKITKRGQNVTFRCDPISEHNRLYWYRQTLGQGPEFLTYFQNEAQLEKSRLLSDRFSAERPKGSFSTLEIQRTEQGDSAMYLCASGATGTQYFGPGTRLTVL.

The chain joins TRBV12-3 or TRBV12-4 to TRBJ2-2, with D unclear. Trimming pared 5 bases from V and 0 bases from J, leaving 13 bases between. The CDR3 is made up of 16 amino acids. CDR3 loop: CASSPLQSPNTGELFF. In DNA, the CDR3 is TGTGCCAGCAGTCCACTACAGAGCCCGAACACCGGGGAGCTGTTTTTT.